These T cell receptor beta chains were read from a single sample in a study of cytomegalovirus exposure and HLA in healthy donors. Clones were read by immunoSEQ multiplex PCR, and TCRdb kept only the in-frame ones, dropping some. The sample lists about 140,000 clones, more than 60% occurring once. The sample taken for sequencing was PBMCs. These receptors all come from a female donor in good health and CMV-seronegative. Both conserved end residues are trimmed from each CDR3. Only some rows state a clone size, as once, few, many or a class for expanded clones.

v_call	j_call	clone_size	cdr3_aa
TRBV11-2	TRBJ1-5	NA	ASSLSTGGLNQPQH
TRBV19	TRBJ1-5	NA	ASSINRDNQPQH
TRBV13	TRBJ1-2	NA	ASSQRTGGYT
TRBV6-1	TRBJ1-2	NA	ASSADRVWDGYT
TRBV7-2	TRBJ1-2	NA	ASSLGTGIGYT
TRBV6-5	TRBJ2-7	NA	ASKGGKLEEQY
TRBV19	TRBJ2-1	NA	ASSPRTSGNNEQF
TRBV29-1	TRBJ1-1	NA	SVERNTEAF
TRBV6-1	NA	NA	ASSAETGNTHEQY
TRBV9	TRBJ2-7	NA	ASSVGESEQY
TRBV10-2	TRBJ2-4	NA	ASSVDRAIQY
TRBV9	TRBJ1-2	NA	ASSEPPGTGGGYT
TRBV27	TRBJ2-7	few	ASSLSEANYEQY
TRBV6-1	TRBJ1-1	NA	ASSGGAAF
TRBV27	TRBJ2-5	NA	ASSLGRGRPETQY